The T cell receptor (beta chain) described here comes from a study of graft-versus-host responses after intestinal transplantation. General study points: Early post-transplant HvG declines tracked with peak circulating GvH clone levels.

Each mixed lymphocyte reaction held 200,000 CFSE-labeled responders and 200,000 irradiated violet-dye-labeled stimulators. Sorting after the reaction isolated proliferating CFSE-low CD3+CD4+ and CD3+CD8+ responders. Germline V gene lookup returns CDR1 SNHLY and CDR2 FYNNEI. V shed 4 bases and J shed 4 bases, with 13 bases lying between them. The CDR3 spans 14 residues. Assay: immunoSEQ multiplex PCR; the TCRdb copy retains only in-frame clones and omits some. The sample lists about 15,000 clones; 33% were seen once. The chain links TRBV2 to TRBJ1-2, with D possibly matching TRBD1 (5 bases). The sequence derives from a human patient who received an intestinal transplant. Sequenced here: alloreactive CD8+ T cells from a mixed lymphocyte reaction culture, sampled before intestinal transplant. Subset given: CFSE-low proliferating T cells sorted from approximately six-day pre-transplant mixed lymphocyte reaction (GvH or HvG direction). The DNA for the CDR3 is TGTGCCAGCAGTGTATCAGGGTCAAGCTATGGCTACACCTTC. Translation: CASSVSGSSYGYTF. The entire variable domain, with the rest obtained from reference TRBV2 and TRBJ1-2, is as follows: EPEVTQTPSHQVTQMGQEVILRCVPISNHLYFYWYRQILGQKVEFLVSFYNNEISEKSEIFDDQFSVERPDGSNFTLKIRSTKLEDSAMYFCASSVSGSSYGYTFGSGTRLTVV.